This record covers a single T cell receptor (beta chain). This CDR3 spans 15 amino acids. Per the germline V gene, CDR1 is SGHRS and CDR2 is YFSETQ. V was pared by 5 bases and J by 0 bases, with 5 bases of the junction left unmatched. These data are taken from a study of blood T cell repertoires in COVID-19. Donors of Cohort 3 who recovered were those that had two negative PCRs, clearance, or symptom resolution. Sequenced by immunoSEQ multiplex PCR; TCRdb stores in-frame clones only, minus some. The data contain about 270,000 clones, roughly 90% of them singletons. The rearrangement joins TRBV5-1 to TRBJ2-3; 8 positions agree with TRBD1. The receptor comes from a woman between 55 and 75 years old who had recovered from COVID-19. Material: PBMCs or T cells enriched from blood (not recorded which). CDR3 sequence reads: CASRRTGPSTDTQYF. The CDR3 region has the DNA TGCGCCAGCAGAAGGACAGGGCCTAGCACAGATACGCAGTATTTT.